These T cell receptor beta chains were read from a single sample in a study of OX40 agonist ivuxolimab in advanced cancers. The data were produced by immunoSEQ multiplex PCR, yet TCRdb's version contains in-frame clones alone and is incomplete. Altogether 60,000 to 65,000 clones are present, approximately 90% being singletons, with the ten largest covering 0.35% to 0.55%. The material was CD4+ or CD8+ T cells sorted from blood, obtained in a trial of the OX40 agonist ivuxolimab. The receptor source for this set is an adult with an advanced solid tumor such as melanoma, head and neck, liver or kidney cancer. Each CDR3 is given with its conserved first and last residue. D genes are given only for firm matches. Some rows have no size entry. The others give once, few or many, or a class for an expanded clone.

V	J	D	size	DNA	CDR3
TRBV5-5	TRBJ2-7	TRBD2	.	TGTGCCAGCAGCTTGTCGGCTAGCGGGATTTACGAGCAGTACTTC	CASSLSASGIYEQYF
TRBV19	TRBJ2-7	.	.	TGTGCCAGTAAATCAGGGGATAACTCCTACGAGCAGTACTTC	CASKSGDNSYEQYF
TRBV15	TRBJ1-1	.	.	TGTGCCACCAGCAGAGAGATACCGGGACGAGAAGCTTTCTTT	CATSREIPGREAFF
TRBV29-1	TRBJ2-7	.	.	TGCAGCGTGGGGGGTTCTAGCGAGCAGTACTTC	CSVGGSSEQYF
TRBV6-5	TRBJ2-1	.	.	TGTGCCAGCAGTTACTCGTATTATGAGCAGTTCTTC	CASSYSYYEQFF
TRBV10-2	TRBJ2-5	TRBD1	few	TGCGCCACCTCCGGGACAGAGGGAGAGACCCAGTACTTC	CATSGTEGETQYF
TRBV7-6	TRBJ2-5	.	.	TGTGCCAGCAGCTTTGGAACGGGAGTAAAAGAGACCCAGTACTTC	CASSFGTGVKETQYF
TRBV18	TRBJ2-7	.	.	TGTGCCAGCTCACCGAGCAGGAACTACGAGCAGTACTTC	CASSPSRNYEQYF
TRBV12-5	TRBJ2-1	TRBD2	.	TGTGCTAGTGGTATCGGACTAGCGGACAATGAGCAGTTCTTC	CASGIGLADNEQFF
TRBV6-5	TRBJ1-2	.	.	TGTGCCAGCAGTTACGGGGGGCCTAGTAACTATGGCTACACCTTC	CASSYGGPSNYGYTF
TRBV27	TRBJ2-2	.	.	TGTGCCAGCACCGCCCCGAGGCTAGCTTGGGAGCTGTTTTTT	CASTAPRLAWELFF
TRBV9	TRBJ1-1	.	.	TGTGCCAGCAGCGCGACCCGGGGAGAAGCTTTCTTT	CASSATRGEAFF
TRBV2	TRBJ2-5	.	.	TGTGCCAGCAGAGTTCAGGGGATGACCCAGTACTTC	CASRVQGMTQYF
TRBV5-1	TRBJ2-2	TRBD2	.	TGCGCCAGCAGCTCGAGGGTAGCTAGCGGGATGTCGGACACCGGGGAGCTGTTTTTT	CASSSRVASGMSDTGELFF
TRBV10-2	TRBJ2-3	TRBD2	.	TGCGCCAGCAGTGAGTCCTTGGGACTAGCGGGAGGTCCAGATACGCAGTATTTT	CASSESLGLAGGPDTQYF
TRBV12-5	TRBJ2-1	.	.	TGTGCTAGTGGACCCCCCCGGCAGAGAAACAATGAGCAGTTCTTC	CASGPPRQRNNEQFF
TRBV5-4	TRBJ1-1	.	.	TGTGCCAGCAGCTTGGGCGGCCAAGGCGCTACTGAAGCTTTCTTT	CASSLGGQGATEAFF
TRBV5-5	TRBJ1-4	TRBD1	.	TGTGCCAGCAGCTTGGCACAGGGGATTGCAACTAATGAAAAACTGTTTTTT	CASSLAQGIATNEKLFF
TRBV19	TRBJ1-2	.	.	TGTGCCAGTAGTATAGATCTATCCGGGGGGTCTGGCTACACCTTC	CASSIDLSGGSGYTF
TRBV27	TRBJ2-2	TRBD2	.	TGTGCCAGCAGTATCATCGGGACTAGCGGGGTCGCTGCCGGGGAGCTGTTTTTT	CASSIIGTSGVAAGELFF
TRBV7-9	TRBJ2-3	TRBD2	.	TGTGCCAGCAGCTTAGTGTCCGGATTAGCGGGAGGTGGCACAGATACGCAGTATTTT	CASSLVSGLAGGGTDTQYF
TRBV12-5	TRBJ1-1	.	.	TGTGCTAGTGATGGCAGTCAAATGAACACTGAAGCTTTCTTT	CASDGSQMNTEAFF
TRBV5-6	TRBJ1-3	.	.	TGTGCCAGCAGCTTGGCCCCGGGCCTTACTCCTGGAAACACCATATATTTT	CASSLAPGLTPGNTIYF
TRBV7-2	TRBJ2-7	TRBD2	once	TGTGCCAGCAGCCGCCGACTAGCGGGAGTCCCCGAGCAGTACTTC	CASSRRLAGVPEQYF
TRBV30	TRBJ2-1	.	.	TGTGCCTGGAGTGTACTCCAGGGCAATGAGCAGTTCTTC	CAWSVLQGNEQFF
TRBV7-2	TRBJ1-2	.	.	TGTGCCAGCAGCTTAGGGGGGCCCGGGGGCTACACCTTC	CASSLGGPGGYTF
TRBV30	TRBJ2-5	TRBD1	.	TGTGCCTGGAGCCCACGGGGCAGGGGGCTAATGGAGACCCAGTACTTC	CAWSPRGRGLMETQYF
TRBV6-1	TRBJ1-2	.	.	TGTGCCAGCAGTCAAACACACTATGGCTACACCTTC	CASSQTHYGYTF
TRBV18	TRBJ2-2	.	.	TGTGCCAGCTCACCAACAACAGTTAACACCGGGGAGCTGTTTTTT	CASSPTTVNTGELFF